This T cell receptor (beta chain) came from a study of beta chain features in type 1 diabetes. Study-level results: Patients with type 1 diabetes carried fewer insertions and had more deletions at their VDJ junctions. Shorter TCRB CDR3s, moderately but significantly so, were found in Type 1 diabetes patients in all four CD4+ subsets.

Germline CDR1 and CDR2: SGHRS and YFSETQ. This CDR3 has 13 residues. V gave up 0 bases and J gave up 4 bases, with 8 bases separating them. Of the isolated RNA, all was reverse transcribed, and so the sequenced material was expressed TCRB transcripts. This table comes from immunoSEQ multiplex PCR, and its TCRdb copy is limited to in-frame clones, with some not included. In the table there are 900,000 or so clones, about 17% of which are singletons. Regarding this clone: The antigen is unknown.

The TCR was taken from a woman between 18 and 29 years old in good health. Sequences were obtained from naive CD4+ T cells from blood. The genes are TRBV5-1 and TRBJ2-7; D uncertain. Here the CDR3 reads CASSLESTYEQYF. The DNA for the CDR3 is TGCGCCAGCAGCTTGGAATCGACTTACGAGCAGTACTTC.